The sequence of this TCR beta chain was determined in a study of shared clonotypes between healthy human individuals. Profiling relied on immunoSEQ multiplex PCR, and the TCRdb table lists in-frame clones only, not all of them. Seen here are fewer than 650,000 clones, 76% observed once, and the top ten hold 10% to 15%. V lost 6 bases to trimming and J lost 1 base, with 6 bases between them. CDR3 length: 11 residues. The germline CDR1 and CDR2 sequences are DFQATT and SNEGSKA (reference sequence). The chain couples TRBV20-1 to TRBJ1-1; no definite D call. This clonotype originated in a middle-aged woman in good health. Some clones in this sample may be carry-over from other donors' samples. The specimen was PBMCs. The CDR3 region has the DNA TGCAGTGCCGCACAGAACACTGAAGCTTTCTTT. This encodes CSAAQNTEAFF.